A selection of T cell receptor beta chains follows, all from one sample in a study of T cells after yellow fever vaccination. MiXCR was run by TCRdb on the 5' RACE reads, yielding one entry per CDR3 protein. Counted here are a few hundred thousand distinct CDR3 sequences, about 3% occurring once; the ten biggest clones make up 3.2%. The sequences come from CD4+ T cells sorted from PBMCs, collected 10 days after the yellow fever booster vaccination. The receptors were gathered from a man between 18 and 35 years old who received the YFV17D yellow fever vaccine. The CDR3 runs from the conserved cysteine through the conserved F or W. The order of the fields is CDR3 length, clone size, V gene, D gene, J gene, CDR3 protein, CDR3 DNA. A D gene is named only where the DNA matches it firmly. Size values are once, few and many counts, or a class for expanded clones, and some rows have none.

>16|few|TRBV21-1|NA|TRBJ1-5
CASSRVTDREDQPQHF
TGTGCCAGCAGCAGGGTGACGGACAGGGAGGATCAGCCCCAGCATTTT
>20|many|TRBV7-3|TRBD2|TRBJ2-2
CASSPEGTSGGAANTGELFF
TGTGCCAGCAGCCCCGAGGGGACTAGCGGGGGGGCCGCGAACACCGGGGAGCTGTTTTTT
>14|few|TRBV29-1|TRBD1|TRBJ1-1
CSVEGGQGGTEAFF
TGCAGCGTTGAAGGAGGACAGGGCGGCACTGAAGCTTTCTTT
>13|many|TRBV20-1|NA|TRBJ2-5
CSALEGYQETQYF
TGCAGTGCTTTAGAGGGGTACCAAGAGACCCAGTACTTC
>14|many|TRBV7-2|TRBD1|TRBJ2-2
CASIDRGHTGELFF
TGTGCCAGCATAGACAGGGGGCACACCGGGGAGCTGTTTTTT
>14|few|TRBV27|NA|TRBJ1-5
CASSLRKGDQPQHF
TGTGCCAGCAGTTTACGTAAGGGGGATCAGCCCCAGCATTTT
>12|few|TRBV5-4|NA|TRBJ2-5
CASNPRGETQYF
TGTGCCAGCAACCCGAGGGGAGAGACCCAGTACTTC
>13|NA|TRBV12-3/TRBV12-4|TRBD1|TRBJ1-1
CASRLTGDTEAFF
TGTGCCAGCAGACTCACAGGGGACACTGAAGCTTTCTTT
>18|NA|TRBV12-3/TRBV12-4|TRBD1|TRBJ1-3
CASSPRGGQAGGGNTIYF
TGTGCCAGCAGTCCCCGCGGGGGACAGGCCGGTGGAGGAAACACCATATATTTT
>15|NA|TRBV4-1|TRBD1|TRBJ1-1
CASSQPDRAGTEAFF
TGCGCCAGCAGCCAGCCGGACAGGGCGGGCACTGAAGCTTTCTTT
>16|many|TRBV2|TRBD1|TRBJ2-1
CASSQGTGGIYNEQFF
TGTGCCAGCAGCCAGGGGACAGGGGGAATCTACAATGAGCAGTTCTTC
>14|many|TRBV5-1|NA|TRBJ1-2
CASSLGTAGVGYTF
TGCGCCAGCAGCCTCGGGACCGCCGGAGTAGGCTACACCTTC
>18|many|TRBV12-3/TRBV12-4|TRBD2|TRBJ2-3
CASSFRAGGFSGTDTQYF
TGTGCCAGCAGTTTTCGGGCGGGGGGGTTTAGTGGCACAGATACGCAGTATTTT
>14|few|TRBV5-6|NA|TRBJ1-2
CASSPFFQGAGYTF
TGTGCCAGCAGTCCCTTTTTCCAGGGCGCGGGCTACACCTTC
>16|many|TRBV10-3|NA|TRBJ1-1
CAISGKRGPGGTEAFF
TGTGCCATCAGTGGGAAGCGTGGTCCCGGGGGCACTGAAGCTTTCTTT
>15|many|TRBV4-3|NA|TRBJ1-5
CASSQGRSSNQPQHF
TGCGCCAGCAGCCAAGGCAGGTCTAGCAATCAGCCCCAGCATTTT
>13|many|TRBV9|NA|TRBJ1-6
CASSVVVNSPLHF
TGTGCCAGCAGCGTAGTTGTTAATTCACCCCTCCACTTT
>13|few|TRBV12-3/TRBV12-4|NA|TRBJ2-1
CASSFWGGNEQFF
TGTGCCAGCAGTTTTTGGGGTGGCAATGAGCAGTTCTTC
>15|many|TRBV7-9|NA|TRBJ1-5
CASSSAGRTGQPQHF
TGTGCCAGCAGCTCCGCGGGCCGTACGGGCCAGCCCCAGCATTTT
>16|many|TRBV20-1|TRBD1|TRBJ2-2
CSAYHAGTGNTGELFF
TGCAGTGCCTATCACGCCGGGACAGGGAACACCGGGGAGCTGTTTTTT
>13|few|TRBV20-1|NA|TRBJ2-1
CSAKGEVYNEQFF
TGCAGTGCCAAGGGGGAAGTCTACAATGAGCAGTTCTTC
>15|NA|TRBV3-1|TRBD1|TRBJ1-2
CASSQGGQGRYGYTF
TGTGCCAGCAGCCAAGGGGGACAGGGGCGCTATGGCTACACCTTC
>17|few|TRBV7-2|TRBD2|TRBJ2-5
CASSTGLAGAKQETQYF
TGTGCCAGCAGCACGGGACTAGCGGGGGCGAAACAAGAGACCCAGTACTTC
>15|many|TRBV7-2|NA|TRBJ2-3
CASRWSASSTDTQYF
TGTGCCAGCAGATGGTCAGCCTCTAGCACAGATACGCAGTATTTT
>15|NA|TRBV5-1|TRBD2|TRBJ2-2
CASSPGLDQSGELFF
TGCGCCAGCTCGCCGGGACTAGATCAATCCGGGGAGCTGTTTTTT
>13|NA|TRBV29-1|NA|TRBJ1-1
CSVEPQTNTEAFF
TGCAGCGTTGAACCCCAGACGAACACTGAAGCTTTCTTT
>15|many|TRBV5-6|NA|TRBJ2-3
CASSLEPSSTDTQYF
TGTGCCAGCAGCCTTGAACCCTCTAGCACAGATACGCAGTATTTT
>16|few|TRBV4-2|NA|TRBJ2-2
CASSQVGTGRTGELFF
TGTGCCAGCAGCCAAGTAGGAACAGGGAGGACCGGGGAGCTGTTTTTT